The rows below give T cell receptor beta chains drawn from one sample of a study of neurological immune-mediated disorders. TCRdb analysed the 5' RACE reads with MiXCR anew, one entry per CDR3 protein. This sample has 30,000 to 40,000 distinct CDR3 sequences; 3% to 4.5% occur once, and the top ten carry approximately 2.2%. The specimen sequenced was PBMCs. The receptors here all came from a young man with multiple sclerosis. Each CDR3 is given with its conserved first and last residue. Each record gives: V gene, clone size, J gene, D gene, CDR3 protein, CDR3 DNA. The D gene is left open where the match is weak. Some rows have no size entry. The others give once, few or many, or a class for an expanded clone.

>TRBV20-1|many|TRBJ1-3|TRBD1
CSASDRGAGNTIYF
TGCAGTGCTAGTGACAGGGGCGCTGGAAACACCATATATTTT
>TRBV7-3|many|TRBJ1-1|.
CASSLSGMNTEAFF
TGTGCCAGCAGCTTATCAGGAATGAACACTGAAGCTTTCTTT
>TRBV5-1|many|TRBJ2-5|.
CASSLDLEETQYF
TGCGCCAGCAGCTTGGATCTGGAAGAGACCCAGTACTTC
>TRBV12-3/TRBV12-4|many|TRBJ1-1|.
CASSLNSLTEAFF
TGTGCCAGCAGTTTGAACAGCCTCACTGAAGCTTTCTTT
>TRBV20-1|many|TRBJ2-3|TRBD2
CSWGTSGGSTDTQYF
TGCAGTTGGGGGACTAGCGGGGGTAGCACAGATACGCAGTATTTT
>TRBV28|many|TRBJ2-7|TRBD1
CASSFYPFRGQGNYEQYF
TGTGCCAGCAGTTTCTACCCTTTCCGCGGACAGGGGAACTACGAGCAGTACTTC
>TRBV6-2/TRBV6-3|.|TRBJ1-5|TRBD1
CASSSPTGGEVQHF
TGTGCCAGCAGTTCCCCTACAGGGGGCGAAGTCCAGCATTTT
>TRBV18|many|TRBJ1-1|.
CASSEGGNTEAFF
TGTGCCAGCTCAGAGGGGGGAAACACTGAAGCTTTCTTT
>TRBV25-1|many|TRBJ1-6|.
CASSGYRVGGSPLHF
TGTGCCAGCAGTGGCTACAGGGTAGGAGGGTCACCCCTCCACTTT
>TRBV20-1|many|TRBJ2-5|TRBD2
CSAPEAGRGETQYF
TGCAGTGCTCCAGAGGCAGGGCGGGGGGAGACCCAGTACTTC
>TRBV5-1|few|TRBJ2-7|.
CASSLDPGPYEQYF
TGCGCCAGCAGCTTGGACCCAGGGCCCTACGAGCAGTACTTC
>TRBV24-1|many|TRBJ2-1|.
CATSDTYHNEQFF
TGTGCCACCAGTGACACCTACCACAATGAGCAGTTCTTC
>TRBV12-3/TRBV12-4|few|TRBJ2-1|.
CASSLVRSSYNEQFF
TGTGCCAGCAGTTTAGTACGGAGCTCCTACAATGAGCAGTTCTTC
>TRBV25-1|many|TRBJ2-7|TRBD1
CASSEPGQGYEQYF
TGTGCCAGCAGTGAACCGGGACAGGGCTACGAGCAGTACTTC
>TRBV20-1|many|TRBJ1-6|TRBD1
CSAAQGPNSPLHF
TGCAGTGCCGCACAGGGGCCCAATTCACCCCTCCACTTT
>TRBV19|few|TRBJ2-1|TRBD1
CATGTGGIEQFF
TGTGCCACCGGGACAGGGGGCATTGAGCAGTTCTTC
>TRBV10-3|medium-sized|TRBJ1-5|.
CAISDLGNQPQHF
TGTGCCATCAGTGACTTGGGCAATCAGCCCCAGCATTTT
>TRBV6-5|many|TRBJ1-1|TRBD1
CASSPWTGGTTEAFF
TGTGCCAGCAGTCCCTGGACAGGGGGGACCACTGAAGCTTTCTTT
>TRBV24-1|many|TRBJ2-7|.
CATSDPGTTYEQYF
TGTGCCACCAGTGACCCCGGGACGACATACGAGCAGTACTTC
>TRBV18|.|TRBJ2-7|.
CASSPSRQDSYEQYF
TGTGCCAGCTCACCTTCGAGACAGGACTCCTACGAGCAGTACTTC
>TRBV20-1|many|TRBJ2-7|.
CSARAGGSHYEQYF
TGCAGTGCTAGGGCGGGTGGCAGCCACTACGAGCAGTACTTC
>TRBV25-1|many|TRBJ2-2|.
CASSTRVVGTGELFF
TGTGCCAGCAGTACCAGGGTAGTGGGCACCGGGGAGCTGTTTTTT
>TRBV9|many|TRBJ2-7|.
CASSVDAGAKYEQYF
TGTGCCAGCAGCGTAGATGCGGGGGCAAAGTACGAGCAGTACTTC
>TRBV6-6|many|TRBJ2-3|.
CASSLGGTDTQYF
TGTGCCAGCAGTCTAGGAGGCACAGATACGCAGTATTTT
>TRBV11-3|.|TRBJ2-2|TRBD1
CASSFGRGHTGELFF
TGTGCCAGCAGCTTTGGCAGGGGGCACACCGGGGAGCTGTTTTTT
>TRBV20-1|medium-sized|TRBJ2-3|.
CSARHPSQVADTQYF
TGCAGTGCTAGGCATCCTAGTCAGGTAGCAGATACGCAGTATTTT
>TRBV6-2/TRBV6-3|many|TRBJ2-1|.
CASSRGYNEQFF
TGTGCCAGCAGCAGGGGTTACAATGAGCAGTTCTTC
>TRBV20-1|many|TRBJ1-5|TRBD1
CSATGGAGQPQHF
TGCAGTGCTACAGGGGGCGCGGGGCAGCCCCAGCATTTT
>TRBV18|.|TRBJ2-1|.
CASSPTESSYNEQFF
TGTGCCAGCTCACCAACCGAGAGCTCCTACAATGAGCAGTTCTTC
>TRBV4-2|many|TRBJ1-5|.
CASSSTLQATGQPQHF
TGTGCCAGCAGCTCGACGTTACAGGCTACGGGTCAGCCCCAGCATTTT
>TRBV18|many|TRBJ2-1|.
CASSPDAWEQFF
TGTGCCAGCTCACCGGACGCGTGGGAGCAGTTCTTC
>TRBV12-3/TRBV12-4|few|TRBJ2-2|TRBD2
CASSLGIAGHTGELFF
TGTGCCAGCAGTTTGGGGATAGCGGGGCACACCGGGGAGCTGTTTTTT
>TRBV6-4|.|TRBJ1-6|.
CASRDMWSPLHF
TGTGCCAGCAGAGACATGTGGTCACCCCTCCACTTT
>TRBV9|many|TRBJ2-1|TRBD1
CASSVRGPSYNEQFF
TGTGCCAGCAGCGTAAGGGGGCCCTCCTACAATGAGCAGTTCTTC
>TRBV6-5|medium-sized|TRBJ1-5|TRBD1
CASSSRTGGNQPQHF
TGTGCCAGCAGTTCCCGGACAGGGGGCAATCAGCCCCAGCATTTT
>TRBV12-3/TRBV12-4|many|TRBJ1-2|.
CASSLNLYGYTF
TGTGCCAGCAGTTTAAACCTCTATGGCTACACCTTC
>TRBV6-6|many|TRBJ1-1|.
CASGPHGRDTEAFF
TGTGCCAGCGGCCCTCACGGCAGGGACACTGAAGCTTTCTTT
>TRBV25-1|many|TRBJ2-1|.
CASLKGGTDEQFF
TGTGCCAGCTTAAAAGGAGGTACGGATGAGCAGTTCTTC
>TRBV12-3/TRBV12-4|.|TRBJ1-5|TRBD1
CASSGTGGNQPQNF
TGTGCCAGCAGCGGGACAGGGGGCAATCAGCCCCAGAATTTT
>TRBV2|few|TRBJ1-2|.
CASNEQGPSYGYTF
TGTGCCAGCAATGAACAGGGACCCTCCTATGGCTACACCTTC
>TRBV19|many|TRBJ1-5|.
CASSKSLRQPQHF
TGTGCCAGTAGTAAGTCCCTCCGGCAGCCCCAGCATTTT
>TRBV7-9|.|TRBJ1-2|.
CASSLTGHSPNYGYTF
TGTGCCAGCAGCTTAACGGGACACTCTCCTAACTATGGCTACACCTTC
>TRBV29-1|many|TRBJ1-1|.
CSARTGDKVTEAFF
TGCAGCGCCCGAACGGGGGACAAGGTCACTGAAGCTTTCTTT
>TRBV7-9|medium-sized|TRBJ2-4|TRBD1
CASSLEGTGVPWYF
TGTGCCAGCAGCTTAGAAGGGACAGGGGTGCCTTGGTACTTC
>TRBV5-1|.|TRBJ1-2|TRBD1
CASSRDRGYGYTF
TGCGCCAGCAGCCGGGACAGGGGCTATGGCTACACCTTC
>TRBV20-1|many|TRBJ1-2|.
CSASPRSYGYTF
TGCAGTGCAAGCCCAAGATCCTATGGCTACACCTTC
>TRBV3-1|many|TRBJ2-2|.
CASSQHRDTGELFF
TGTGCCAGCAGCCAACACAGGGACACCGGGGAGCTGTTTTTT
>TRBV29-1|many|TRBJ1-1|.
CILKENTEAFF
TGCATCCTGAAAGAGAACACTGAAGCTTTCTTT
>TRBV7-9|few|TRBJ1-2|TRBD1
CASSGTADNYGYTF
TGTGCCAGCAGCGGGACAGCCGATAACTATGGCTACACCTTC
>TRBV20-1|many|TRBJ1-2|TRBD1
CSAGQGHYGYTF
TGCAGTGCTGGACAGGGGCACTATGGCTACACCTTC